A selection of T cell receptor beta chains follows, all from one sample in a study of blood T cell repertoires in COVID-19. Produced via immunoSEQ multiplex PCR; TCRdb's table is partial and in-frame only. Of around 280,000 clones listed, about 85% are singletons. Sequencing used peripheral blood. The receptors were sampled from a woman in her fifties or sixties with active or convalescent COVID-19. The conserved cysteine and the conserved F or W are not part of the CDR3 here.

V,length,CDR3
TRBV6-5,13,ASVREEYSNQPQH
TRBV5-1,14,ASSWGLAASTDTQY
TRBV10-3,12,AISEKTGVAPLH
TRBV7-8,13,ASSLGQESNSPLH
TRBV11-3,12,ASSSSGGPYEQY
TRBV6-6,13,ASTPGEGEGYGYT
TRBV5-1,14,ASSLGPGGLGDEQY
TRBV3-1/TRBV3-2,15,ASSQRRLAVSYNEQF
TRBV7-8,13,ASSSDPGAQGEQF
TRBV7-8,11,ASSFEGNTEAF
TRBV19,14,ASSMWGPGRGTEAF
TRBV28,12,ASSLGGTDYGYT
TRBV25-1,11,ASSATSVNEQF
TRBV9,15,ASSVSTTSGYTDTQY
TRBV5-1,12,ASSFQGANNEQF
TRBV10-2,15,ARTGTSGRGYQETQY
TRBV18,12,ASSPSRGSYEQY
TRBV27,11,ASSRSGGEKLF
TRBV5-4,10,ASSSTVYEQF
TRBV3-1/TRBV3-2,12,ASSPFGTANEQF
TRBV9,14,ASSSDLRGAGNTIY
TRBV28,12,ASSLGRNNSPLH
TRBV5-1,13,ASSLEAGITYEQY
TRBV18,15,ASSPPAGTSGTYEQY
TRBV6-5,11,ASLPPTGNGYT
TRBV7-9,12,ASRRSSYSGEQY
TRBV11-2,13,ASRNIRDRAHEQY
TRBV27,11,ASSRGGGYGYT
TRBV5-1,15,ASSGGQGLGTGNTIY
TRBV3-1/TRBV3-2,15,ASSPWLAGANTGELF
TRBV27,11,ASRPAEPYGYT
TRBV28,13,ASTPTRRGSKGQY
TRBV6-5,13,AISPGGRVSYEQY
TRBV30,12,AWSASGSTDTQY
TRBV7-2,14,ASSGGLAGASYEQY
TRBV6-6,14,ASSRVVAGVGNEQF
TRBV5-4,13,ASSSVGTGISPLH
TRBV5-1,12,ASSPTGVGETQY
TRBV5-6,12,ASTGLAGYNEQF
TRBV12-1,11,ASGSGRYYEQY
TRBV3-1/TRBV3-2,11,ASSPRVGTEAF
TRBV18,19,ASSPTADLAGVSSSYNEQF
TRBV10-3,10,AIRGLADLTY
TRBV18,13,ASSLTEGYNEKLF
TRBV10-3,12,AISMTGNSYEQF
TRBV19,13,ASSIGQGVLQPQH
TRBV19,13,ASSTAARTNEKLF
TRBV6-1,14,ASSEALGRMNTEAF
TRBV10-3,14,AISESNLAGTYEQY
TRBV25-1,13,ASSGLAGGPNEQF
TRBV6-1,13,ASSEAGGHSYEQY
TRBV28,15,ASNIPGLAGSFDEQY